These 22 T cell receptor beta chains were sequenced from one sample in a study of T-cell reconstitution after alpha-beta-depleted transplantation in children. Preparing the TCRbeta library involved the use of unique molecular identifiers. Using its own MiXCR run on the PCR reads, TCRdb lists one record per CDR3 protein. The sample contains 200,000 to 300,000 distinct CDR3 sequences, roughly 8.2% of which appear only once. Sequenced material: PBMCs, mostly from graft donor cells, taken 180 days after TCRalphabeta/CD19-depleted stem cell transplant. The receptors here all came from a male patient between 5 and 17 years old who had a stem cell transplant for acute lymphoblastic leukemia, so the T cells may come from the graft donor.

Regarding this clonotype: A much larger clone sits a single nucleotide away, making a read error possible. The chain combines TRBV12-3 or TRBV12-4 with TRBJ2-1, with a tentative D call TRBD1 (6 bases). V was pared by 3 bases and J by 4 bases, with 13 bases between. The CDR3 is 15 residues long. DNA of the CDR3: TGTGCCAGCAGTTTGGGGGACACCGCATACAATGAGCAGTTCTTC. It encodes CASSLGDTAYNEQFF.

This clonotype was detected ten times or more. This chain uses TRBV7-9 with TRBJ2-5, with 7 bases matching TRBD2. The CDR3 has 14 residues. Germline CDR1 and CDR2: SEHNR and FQNEAQ (reference sequence). J was trimmed by 4 bases and V by 1 base; bases with no gene match: 3. The CDR3 loop reads CASSLGAGAETQYF. The DNA of the CDR3 is TGTGCCAGCAGCTTAGGGGCGGGAGCAGAGACCCAGTACTTC.

There are many counts of this clonotype. J is TRBJ1-1 and V is TRBV5-6; D unresolved. V lost 0 bases and J lost 0, with 6 bases in between. Germline V lookup: CDR1 SGHDT, CDR2 YYEEEE. This CDR3 is built from 14 residues. CDR3 DNA: TGTGCCAGCAGCTTGGGGCCGCTGAACACTGAAGCTTTCTTT. This translates into CASSLGPLNTEAFF. The whole variable domain, filled in from reference TRBV5-6 and TRBJ1-1, reads DAGVTQSPTHLIKTRGQQVTLRCSPKSGHDTVSWYQQALGQGPQFIFQYYEEEERQRGNFPDRFSGHQFPNYSSELNVNALLLGDSALYLCASSLGPLNTEAFFGQGTRLTVV.

In this sample, this clonotype is medium-sized. The genes are TRBV7-2 and TRBJ1-3; TRBD1 matches at 9 bases. From germline, CDR1 is SGHTA and CDR2 FQGNSA. This CDR3 comprises 16 residues. V lost 2 bases and J lost 0; bases outside the gene matches: 2. The CDR3 loop is CASSLMTGGSGNTIYF. The CDR3, as DNA: TGTGCCAGCAGCTTAATGACAGGGGGCTCTGGAAACACCATATATTTT.

This clonotype was detected ten times or more. The chain employs TRBV24-1 and TRBJ2-3; D gene unclear. This CDR3 is 12 amino acids long. The germline V gene has CDR1 KGHDR and CDR2 SFDVKD. Trimming cost V 1 base and J 6 bases, with 4 bases left between them. The CDR3, as DNA: TGTGCCACCAGTGATTTTAGGGATACGCAGTATTTT. Translated, it gives CATSDFRDTQYF.

A remark on this clonotype: A read error may explain this, as a much larger clone is one base away. The chain has TRBV2 and TRBJ1-1; the D is unclear. This CDR3 has 9 amino acids. Germline lookup yields CDR1 SNHLY and CDR2 FYNNEI. Deletions cut 10 bases from V and 4 bases from J, with 4 bases between. DNA for the CDR3: TGTGCCACCGGCACTGAAGCTTTCTTT. This gives the protein CATGTEAFF.

This clonotype was counted many times. The chain links TRBV12-3 or TRBV12-4 to TRBJ1-5; TRBD1 is a possible D gene (5 bases). The CDR3 spans 12 residues. Trimming cost V 8 bases and J 5 bases, with 10 bases left between them. The CDR3 DNA reads TGTGCCAGCGGGAAGGGGTATCAGCCCCAGCATTTT. This sequence encodes CASGKGYQPQHF.

This clonotype was observed at least ten times. The chain recombines TRBV28 with TRBJ1-5; 8 bases are shared with TRBD1. V was pared by 3 bases and J by 1 base, with 5 bases of the junction left unmatched. The length of the CDR3 is 16 residues. Germline V CDR1 and CDR2: MDHEN, SYDVKM. CDR3 DNA sequence: TGTGCCAGCAGTTTTCTTGGACAGGGAAGCAATCAGCCCCAGCATTTT. It encodes CASSFLGQGSNQPQHF.

This clonotype has at least ten counts. The V gene is TRBV7-9, the J gene TRBJ2-7, with D perhaps TRBD1 (7 bases). The length of the CDR3 is 12 residues. CDR1 SEHNR and CDR2 FQNEAQ come from the germline V gene (reference sequence). V dropped 8 bases and J dropped 2 bases, with 10 bases sitting between them. CDR3 amino acids: CASAGQTYEQYF. The CDR3 DNA sequence: TGTGCCAGCGCGGGACAGACCTACGAGCAGTACTTC.

This clonotype was recorded many times. The chain joins TRBV7-8 to TRBJ2-5; tentatively, D is TRBD2 (5 bases). CDR3 length: 15 amino acids. Deletions cut 1 base from V and 1 base from J, with 10 bases between. CDR1 and CDR2 (germline): SGHVS, FQNEAQ. The CDR3 bases are TGTGCCAGCAGCTTAGTTCCGGGGAGCCAAGAGACCCAGTACTTC. Encoded protein: CASSLVPGSQETQYF.

Many counts were recorded for this clonotype. This sequence joins TRBV5-5 and TRBJ1-1, with 7 bases lining up with TRBD1. The germline V gene encodes CDR1 SGHKS and CDR2 YYEKEE (reference sequence). With V trimmed by 2 bases and J by 8 bases, 6 bases remained unmatched. CDR3 length equals 13 residues. The CDR3 reads CASSFAGGMEAFF. Written as DNA, the CDR3 is TGTGCCAGCAGCTTTGCAGGGGGGATGGAAGCTTTCTTT.

The chain uses TRBV10-1 and TRBJ2-5; D is possibly TRBD2 (5 bases). Germline-derived CDR1 and CDR2 are WNHNN and SYGVQD (reference sequence). The V gene lost 10 bases and the J gene lost 4 bases, with 19 bases spanning the gap. The CDR3 extends over 14 amino acids. CDR3 DNA sequence: TGCGCCACCCCGACTGAGGGTCCTGGAGAGACCCAGTACTTC. Its translation: CATPTEGPGETQYF.

A note on this clonotype: One end of the junction varies from germline; a read error may be responsible. The V gene is TRBV4-1, the J gene TRBJ2-5; 7 nucleotides align to TRBD2. From germline, CDR1 is MGHRA and CDR2 YSYEKL. The length of the CDR3 is 16 residues. Here the CDR3 reads CATSQPTGGGAETQYF. CDR3 coding DNA: TGCGCCACCAGCCAACCTACGGGAGGAGGGGCAGAGACCCAGTACTTC.

This clonotype was recorded at least ten times. The rearrangement links TRBV29-1 to TRBJ1-4; the D gene is possibly TRBD1 (6 bases). Trimming left V 4 bases short and J 0 bases short, with 15 bases between. The CDR3 loop spans 16 amino acids. From germline, CDR1 is SQVTM and CDR2 ANQGSEA. For the CDR3, the DNA is TGCAGCGTTGCCGGGACATCTCTTGCAACTAATGAAAAACTGTTTTTT. This translates into CSVAGTSLATNEKLFF.

This clonotype showed up many times. The V gene is TRBV18, the J gene TRBJ2-1; 9 positions match TRBD2. The CDR3 runs 17 residues. From germline, CDR1 is KGHSH and CDR2 LQKENI. J lost 6 bases, V lost 1 base, and 10 bases had no gene match. DNA for the CDR3: TGTGCCAGCTCACCACTCAAATCGGGACTAGCTTTCAATGAGCAGTTCTTC. It translates to CASSPLKSGLAFNEQFF.

At least ten counts were recorded for this clonotype. CDR3 sequence (DNA): TGTGCCACCAGCAGAGACCCGACCGACCGTTTATCCCAGTACTTC. It codes for CATSRDPTDRLSQYF. This chain uses TRBV15 with TRBJ2-7; no clear D gene. CDR3 length: 15 residues. The V end was cut by 0 bases, the J end by 10 bases, with 19 bases between. Per the germline V gene, CDR1 is LNHNV and CDR2 is YYDKDF (reference sequence).

This clonotype was observed at least ten times. The chain recombines TRBV15 with TRBJ1-6, with D uncertain. Per the germline V gene, CDR1 is LNHNV and CDR2 is YYDKDF (reference sequence). This CDR3 has 13 amino acids. Trimming removed 3 bases at V and 8 bases at J, with 8 bases between. The CDR3 spells CATSRAIDSPLHF. CDR3 nucleotide sequence: TGTGCCACCAGCAGGGCAATAGATTCACCCCTCCACTTT.

This chain connects TRBV11-2 to TRBJ2-6; possibly TRBD2 for D (5 bases). The CDR3 is 15 amino acids. V lost 3 bases and J lost 5, with 11 bases in between. CDR1 and CDR2 (germline): SGHAT, FQNNGV. CDR3 region: CASSFAGSWANVLTF. The CDR3 region has the DNA TGTGCCAGCAGCTTTGCGGGTAGCTGGGCCAACGTCCTGACTTTC.

This clonotype occurred many times. The chain links TRBV27 to TRBJ1-4; the D gene is possibly TRBD1 (6 bases). Looked up from germline, CDR1 is MNHEY and CDR2 is SMNVEV (reference sequence). Trimming cost V 4 bases and J 1 base, with 10 bases left between them. CDR3 length equals 15 residues. The CDR3 region is CASSSLRGTNEKLFF. As DNA, the CDR3 is TGTGCCAGCAGTTCCCTCAGGGGAACTAATGAAAAACTGTTTTTT.

This clonotype showed up many times. V is TRBV7-9 and J is TRBJ2-7; TRBD1 might be the D (5 bases). The CDR3 length is 12 residues. Germline CDR1 and CDR2: SEHNR and FQNEAQ (reference sequence). The germline V and J ends were trimmed by 5 bases and 4 bases, with 9 bases remaining between them. In nucleotides, the CDR3 is TGTGCCAGCAGCAAGCAGGGTTACGAGCAGTACTTC. Its protein product is CASSKQGYEQYF. Drawing the rest from reference TRBV7-9 and TRBJ2-7, the complete variable domain is DTGVSQNPRHKITKRGQNVTFRCDPISEHNRLYWYRQTLGQGPEFLTYFQNEAQLEKSRLLSDRFSAERPKGSFSTLEIQRTEQGDSAMYLCASSKQGYEQYFGPGTRLTVT.

There are many counts of this clonotype. This chain connects TRBV29-1 to TRBJ2-7; TRBD1 matches at 9 bases. The trim removed 6 bases at V and 0 bases at J, leaving 6 bases unmatched. The CDR3 runs to 14 residues. Germline-derived CDR1 and CDR2 are SQVTM and ANQGSEA. The CDR3 DNA reads as TGCAGCGTGGGACACAGGGGGCTCTCCTACGAGCAGTACTTC. It specifies CSVGHRGLSYEQYF.

In this sample, this clonotype turned up many times. This sequence joins TRBV27 and TRBJ2-7; either TRBD1 or TRBD2 may supply D (5 bases each). CDR1 is MNHEY and CDR2 is SMNVEV in the germline V gene (reference sequence). V was clipped by 5 bases and J by 6 bases, with 11 bases between them. This CDR3 has 12 amino acids. CDR3 region: CASSPGPVEQYF. For the CDR3, the DNA is TGTGCCAGCAGTCCGGGGCCCGTCGAGCAGTACTTC.